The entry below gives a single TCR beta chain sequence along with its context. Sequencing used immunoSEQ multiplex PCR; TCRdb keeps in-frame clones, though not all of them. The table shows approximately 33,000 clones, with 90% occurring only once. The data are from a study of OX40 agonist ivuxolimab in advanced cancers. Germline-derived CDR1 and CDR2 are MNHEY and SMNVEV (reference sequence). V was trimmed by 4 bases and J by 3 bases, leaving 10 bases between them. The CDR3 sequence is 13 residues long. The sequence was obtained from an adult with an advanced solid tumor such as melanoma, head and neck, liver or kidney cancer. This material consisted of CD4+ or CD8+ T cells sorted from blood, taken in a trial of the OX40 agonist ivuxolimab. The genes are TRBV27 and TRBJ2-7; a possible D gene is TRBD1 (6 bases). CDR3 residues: CASSWTARYEQYF. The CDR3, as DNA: TGTGCCAGCAGTTGGACAGCCCGCTACGAGCAGTACTTC.